These T cell receptor beta chains were read from a single sample in a study of CD8 T cells in Susac syndrome. TCRdb fed the immunoSEQ multiplex PCR reads into MiXCR, producing one record per CDR3 protein. The repertoire includes a few hundred thousand distinct CDR3 sequences, about 90% of them detected once, and over 0.05% sits in the top ten. The sample was CD4+ T cells from PBMCs. These receptors all stem from a human donor with multiple sclerosis. Each CDR3 is given with its conserved first and last residue. D genes are given only for firm matches. A clone size is listed for some rows: how often the clone was seen (once, few, many), or a class if it is expanded.

j_call	d_call	clone_size	v_call	cdr3_aa	cdr3_nt
TRBJ2-7	TRBD1	once	TRBV18	CASSPGVPRTGGSYEQYF	TGTGCCAGCTCACCAGGGGTTCCGAGGACAGGGGGCTCCTACGAGCAGTACTTC
TRBJ1-2	TRBD1	.	TRBV29-1	CSAGTGEKGYTF	TGCAGCGCCGGGACAGGGGAGAAGGGCTACACCTTC
TRBJ2-6	TRBD2	.	TRBV7-2	CASSTGSGSSGANVLTF	TGTGCCAGCAGCACGGGTAGCGGGAGCTCTGGGGCCAACGTCCTGACTTTC
TRBJ2-7	.	.	TRBV12-3/TRBV12-4	CASSLQFSGHEQYF	TGTGCCAGCAGTTTACAGTTCAGCGGCCACGAGCAGTACTTC
TRBJ2-1	.	.	TRBV7-9	CASSLVGRRYNEQFF	TGTGCCAGCAGCTTAGTCGGGCGACGGTACAATGAGCAGTTCTTC
TRBJ2-3	.	.	TRBV7-8	CASSRRGYDPEYF	TGTGCCAGCAGCCGACGAGGCTACGATCCGGAGTATTTT
TRBJ2-7	TRBD2	once	TRBV11-2	CASSPGAGGQIEQYF	TGTGCCAGCAGCCCCGGAGCGGGGGGGCAGATCGAGCAGTACTTC
TRBJ2-7	TRBD2	.	TRBV25-1	CASGGTSGATYEQYF	TGTGCCAGCGGGGGGACTAGCGGGGCAACCTACGAGCAGTACTTC
TRBJ1-6	TRBD1	.	TRBV12-3/TRBV12-4	CASSSGQGGSPLHF	TGTGCCAGCAGTTCGGGACAGGGTGGTTCACCCCTCCACTTT
TRBJ2-7	.	.	TRBV20-1	CSATIGTQIYEQYF	TGCAGTGCTACTATCGGGACACAGATCTACGAGCAGTACTTC
TRBJ2-2	.	.	TRBV7-8	CASNEKGVNTGELFF	TGTGCCAGCAACGAGAAGGGGGTGAACACCGGGGAGCTGTTTTTT
TRBJ1-1	TRBD1	once	TRBV29-1	CSVTGQGSNTEAFF	TGCAGCGTCACCGGACAGGGCTCGAACACTGAAGCTTTCTTT
TRBJ2-7	TRBD1	.	TRBV12-3/TRBV12-4	CASSLWQGVGYEQYF	TGTGCCAGCAGTTTGTGGCAGGGGGTAGGTTACGAGCAGTACTTC
TRBJ2-5	.	.	TRBV5-1	CASSTRVDSAETQYF	TGCGCCAGCAGCACCAGGGTCGATTCGGCGGAGACCCAGTACTTC
TRBJ2-3	.	once	TRBV6-6	CASSPVDFAVQYF	TGTGCCAGCAGCCCCGTAGATTTTGCCGTTCAGTATTTT
TRBJ1-2	.	few	TRBV5-1	CASSLEAGGPSYGYTF	TGCGCCAGCAGCTTGGAGGCAGGAGGTCCCTCCTATGGCTACACCTTC
TRBJ2-7	.	.	TRBV4-1	CASSQVGASVYEQYF	TGCGCCAGCAGCCAAGTCGGAGCTAGTGTCTACGAGCAGTACTTC
TRBJ1-5	.	.	TRBV30	CAWSVRMDQPQHF	TGTGCCTGGAGTGTACGGATGGATCAGCCCCAGCATTTT
TRBJ2-1	TRBD2	.	TRBV29-1	CSVAGLEQLGQFF	TGCAGCGTTGCGGGACTAGAGCAATTGGGGCAGTTCTTC
TRBJ1-1	TRBD1	.	TRBV20-1	CSARADRSREAFF	TGCAGTGCTAGAGCGGACAGGAGCCGTGAAGCTTTCTTT
TRBJ2-5	.	once	TRBV24-1	CATSDRAGGRETQYF	TGTGCCACCAGTGACAGGGCAGGTGGTCGCGAGACCCAGTACTTC
TRBJ1-1	.	once	TRBV11-1	CASSLERIRWGEAFF	TGTGCCAGCAGCCTCGAAAGAATAAGGTGGGGTGAAGCTTTCTTT
TRBJ2-5	.	.	TRBV6-6	CASSFGLTQETQYF	TGTGCCAGCAGTTTCGGACTAACCCAAGAGACCCAGTACTTC
TRBJ1-4	.	.	TRBV20-1	CSARDGSTNEKLFF	TGCAGTGCAAGGGACGGATCAACTAATGAAAAACTGTTTTTT
TRBJ2-1	TRBD2	.	TRBV5-6	CASSLASGRASEQFF	TGTGCCAGCAGCTTGGCTAGCGGGAGGGCGAGTGAGCAGTTCTTC
TRBJ2-3	TRBD2	.	TRBV4-2	CASSQDGGTSGRVAYF	TGTGCCAGCAGCCAAGATGGTGGGACTAGCGGGAGAGTTGCGTATTTT
TRBJ1-5	.	.	TRBV21-1	CAPAGRSQHF	TGTGCCCCCGCCGGACGGTCCCAGCATTTT
TRBJ2-7	.	.	TRBV19	CASAGRDYEQYF	TGTGCCAGCGCGGGCCGTGACTACGAGCAGTACTTC
TRBJ2-1	TRBD2	.	TRBV30	CACSLGWGGQFF	TGTGCCTGCTCGCTCGGATGGGGGGGGCAGTTCTTC
TRBJ1-5	.	.	TRBV6-1	CASSDMFGVSQPQHF	TGTGCCAGCAGTGATATGTTCGGGGTCTCTCAACCCCAGCATTTT
TRBJ1-4	.	.	TRBV10-3	CAISEAKELFF	TGTGCCATCAGTGAGGCCAAGGAACTGTTTTTT
TRBJ1-1	.	.	TRBV9	CASSVAMNTEAFF	TGTGCCAGCAGCGTAGCTATGAACACTGAAGCTTTCTTT
TRBJ1-2	.	.	TRBV6-1	CASSSRDAFGTF	TGTGCCAGCAGTTCCCGGGACGCCTTTGGCACCTTC
TRBJ2-1	.	.	TRBV9	CASSLPRQSSYNEQFF	TGTGCCAGCAGCCTGCCTAGGCAGAGCTCCTACAATGAGCAGTTCTTC
TRBJ1-6	.	.	TRBV7-2	CASTQSRSGSPLHF	TGTGCCAGCACCCAAAGTAGAAGCGGCTCACCCCTCCACTTT
TRBJ1-2	.	.	TRBV10-3	CAISDRHNYGYTF	TGTGCCATCAGTGATCGGCACAACTATGGCTACACCTTC
TRBJ2-2	.	.	TRBV12-3/TRBV12-4	CASSLLTGTGELFF	TGTGCCAGCAGTCTCCTGACAGGCACCGGGGAGCTGTTTTTT
TRBJ2-7	TRBD2	few	TRBV12-3/TRBV12-4	CASSPRLAGYEQYF	TGTGCCAGCAGTCCCCGACTAGCTGGGTACGAGCAGTACTTC
TRBJ2-4	TRBD1	.	TRBV29-1	CSVVGQGVDIQYF	TGCAGCGTTGTGGGACAGGGGGTTGACATTCAGTACTTC
TRBJ2-6	.	.	TRBV19	CASSTRGGAGANVLTF	TGTGCCAGTAGTACCCGAGGGGGTGCTGGGGCCAACGTCCTGACTTTC
TRBJ1-1	TRBD1	.	TRBV12-3/TRBV12-4	CASRYGTGSTEAFF	TGTGCCAGCAGATACGGGACAGGGAGCACTGAAGCTTTCTTT
TRBJ2-2	.	once	TRBV5-1	CASSLAGRGGLFF	TGCGCCAGCAGCTTGGCGGGGAGAGGCGGGCTGTTTTTT
TRBJ2-3	.	few	TRBV27	CASSVGVSTDTQYF	TGTGCCAGCAGTGTGGGGGTTTCCACAGATACGCAGTATTTT
TRBJ2-1	.	.	TRBV27	CAILDPAYEFNEQFF	TGTGCCATCCTTGACCCAGCCTACGAATTCAATGAGCAGTTCTTC
TRBJ2-7	.	.	TRBV30	CAWKRRRSGEQYF	TGTGCCTGGAAGCGTCGCAGATCCGGCGAGCAGTACTTC
TRBJ1-2	.	.	TRBV12-3/TRBV12-4	CASRPDRSGYTF	TGTGCCAGCAGACCCGACCGGAGTGGCTACACCTTC
TRBJ1-2	.	once	TRBV2	CASRVTATGRGYTF	TGTGCCAGCAGGGTTACAGCCACCGGGAGAGGCTACACCTTC
TRBJ1-6	TRBD1	.	TRBV3-1	CASSQEVWGTGSYNSPLHF	TGTGCCAGCAGCCAAGAAGTATGGGGGACAGGGTCCTATAATTCACCCCTCCACTTT
TRBJ2-5	TRBD2	.	TRBV29-1	CSSPAGLAGSETQYF	TGCAGCTCCCCGGCCGGGCTAGCGGGGTCGGAGACCCAGTACTTC
TRBJ1-6	.	.	TRBV5-1	CASSSGRDNSPLHF	TGCGCCAGCAGCTCCGGGAGGGATAATTCACCCCTCCACTTT
TRBJ2-7	TRBD1	.	TRBV20-1	CSAGFRGIGTYEQYF	TGCAGTGCTGGGTTCAGGGGGATCGGAACCTACGAGCAGTACTTC
TRBJ2-7	.	.	TRBV30	CAWSWGTRGGEQYF	TGTGCCTGGAGCTGGGGGACTCGGGGTGGGGAGCAGTACTTC
TRBJ2-1	.	.	TRBV6-4	CASSPKGRSSYNEQFF	TGTGCCAGCAGCCCTAAGGGCAGGAGCTCCTACAATGAGCAGTTCTTC
TRBJ2-3	TRBD2	.	TRBV29-1	CSVPRREGTDTQYF	TGCAGCGTTCCAAGGCGGGAGGGCACAGATACGCAGTATTTT
TRBJ1-1	.	once	TRBV7-9	CASSLRQLTEAFF	TGTGCCAGCAGCTTAAGACAACTCACTGAAGCTTTCTTT